The clone carrying this T cell receptor (beta chain) has just one count. Its antigen is as yet unknown. V shed 5 bases and J shed 0 bases, with 12 bases lying between them. The CDR3 loop spans 15 amino acids. The data belong to a study of blood T cells in healthy people across ages. Study-level findings and limits: There was a strong correlation between TCR beta diversity and naive T cell percentage. Leaving the PBMCs unsorted stopped any conclusive comparison of naive versus antigen-experienced cells.

A second PCR of roughly 7 to 11 cycles used a sample-barcoded 5' primer and a J-beta primer mix. Each cDNA molecule received a tag from a template-switch adaptor that had 12 random nucleotides. There were at least 3 million CDR3-containing paired-end reads obtained from each sample. TCRdb ran MiXCR on the 5' RACE reads and lists one entry per CDR3 protein. Here the sample spans over 500,000 distinct CDR3 sequences, about 51% being singletons. This chain joins TRBV12-3 or TRBV12-4 and TRBJ2-3; D is tentatively TRBD1 or TRBD2 (5 bases each). Sequenced sample: blood. The TCR sequence derives from a woman at least 80 years old in good health. CDR3 sequence: CASSPRGLSTDTQYF. The CDR3 DNA follows: TGTGCCAGCAGTCCCCGGGGCCTCAGCACAGATACGCAGTATTTT.